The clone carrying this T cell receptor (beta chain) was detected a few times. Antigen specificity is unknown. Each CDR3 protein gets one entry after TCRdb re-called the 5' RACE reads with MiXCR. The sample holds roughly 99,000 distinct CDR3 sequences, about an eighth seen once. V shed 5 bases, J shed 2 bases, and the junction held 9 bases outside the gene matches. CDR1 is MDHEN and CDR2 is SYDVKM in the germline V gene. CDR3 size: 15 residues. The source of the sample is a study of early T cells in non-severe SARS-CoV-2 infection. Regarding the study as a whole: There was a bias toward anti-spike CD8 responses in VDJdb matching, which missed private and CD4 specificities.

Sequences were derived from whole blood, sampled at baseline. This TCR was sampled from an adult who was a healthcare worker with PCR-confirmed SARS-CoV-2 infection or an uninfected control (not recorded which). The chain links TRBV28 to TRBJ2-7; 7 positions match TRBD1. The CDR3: CASSLASTGPYEQYF. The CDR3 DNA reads TGTGCCAGCAGTCTCGCATCGACAGGGCCCTACGAGCAGTACTTC.